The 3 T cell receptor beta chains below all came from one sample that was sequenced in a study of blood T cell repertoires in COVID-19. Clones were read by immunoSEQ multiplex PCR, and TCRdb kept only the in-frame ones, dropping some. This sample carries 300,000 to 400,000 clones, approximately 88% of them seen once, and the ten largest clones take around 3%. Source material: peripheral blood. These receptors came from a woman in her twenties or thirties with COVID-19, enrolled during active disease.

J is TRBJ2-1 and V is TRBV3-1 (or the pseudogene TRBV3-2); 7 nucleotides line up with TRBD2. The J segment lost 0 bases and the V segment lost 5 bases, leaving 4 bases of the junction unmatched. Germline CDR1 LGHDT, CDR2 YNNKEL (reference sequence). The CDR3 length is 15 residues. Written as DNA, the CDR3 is TGTGCCAGCAGCTTGGGGGGGGGCTCCTACAATGAGCAGTTCTTC. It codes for CASSLGGGSYNEQFF.

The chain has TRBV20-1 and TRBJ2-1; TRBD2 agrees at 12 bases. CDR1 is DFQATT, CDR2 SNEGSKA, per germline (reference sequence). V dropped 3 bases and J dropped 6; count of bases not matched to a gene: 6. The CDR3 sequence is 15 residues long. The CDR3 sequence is CSASPLAGGGNEQFF. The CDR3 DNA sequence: TGCAGTGCTAGTCCACTAGCGGGAGGCGGCAATGAGCAGTTCTTC.

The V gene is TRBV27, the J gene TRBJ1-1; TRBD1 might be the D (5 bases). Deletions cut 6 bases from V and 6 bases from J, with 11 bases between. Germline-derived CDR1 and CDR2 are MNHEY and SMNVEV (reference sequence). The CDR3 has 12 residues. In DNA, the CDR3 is TGTGCCAGCAGGGGTCAGGGATCTGAAGCTTTCTTT. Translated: CASRGQGSEAFF.